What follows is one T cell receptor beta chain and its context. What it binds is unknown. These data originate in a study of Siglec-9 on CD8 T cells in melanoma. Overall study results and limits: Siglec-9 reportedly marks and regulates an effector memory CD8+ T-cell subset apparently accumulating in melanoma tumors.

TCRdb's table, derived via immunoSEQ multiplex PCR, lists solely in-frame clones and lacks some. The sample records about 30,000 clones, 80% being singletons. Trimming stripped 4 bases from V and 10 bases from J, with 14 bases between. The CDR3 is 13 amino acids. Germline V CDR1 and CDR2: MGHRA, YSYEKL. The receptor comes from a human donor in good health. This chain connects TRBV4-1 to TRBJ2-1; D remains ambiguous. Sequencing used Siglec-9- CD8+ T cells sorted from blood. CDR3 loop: CASSLSPQNEQFF. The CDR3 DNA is TGCGCCAGCAGCCTGAGTCCACAGAACGAGCAGTTCTTC.